The sample holds one count of the clone carrying this T cell receptor beta chain. No antigen is known for it. This entry belongs to a study of T cells in localized non-small cell lung cancer. Study conclusions and caveats: Median approximately 58 top-100 tumor clones were shared with paired adjacent lung. Uninvolved neighboring lung showed the greatest T cell clonality, exceeding tumor. Since sequencing was restricted to only one region of the tumor, intratumor heterogeneity remains a possibility.

TCRdb's table, derived via immunoSEQ multiplex PCR, lists solely in-frame clones and lacks some. The table lists more than 30,000 clones, around 90% of them singletons. Unmatched junction bases numbered 7, after V lost 3 bases and J lost 8 bases. The CDR3 loop spans 16 amino acids. Germline CDR1 is SGHDT and CDR2 is YYEEEE. The source material was peripheral blood mononuclear cells, sampled before any cancer treatment. This receptor was identified in a woman between 35 and 70 years old with stage III lung adenocarcinoma. This chain joins TRBV5-6 and TRBJ2-1; 14 bases line up with TRBD2. In nucleotides, the CDR3 is TGTGCCAGCAGCTCCGGGACTAGCGGGAGAGGAGATGAGCAGTTCTTC. Translated: CASSSGTSGRGDEQFF.